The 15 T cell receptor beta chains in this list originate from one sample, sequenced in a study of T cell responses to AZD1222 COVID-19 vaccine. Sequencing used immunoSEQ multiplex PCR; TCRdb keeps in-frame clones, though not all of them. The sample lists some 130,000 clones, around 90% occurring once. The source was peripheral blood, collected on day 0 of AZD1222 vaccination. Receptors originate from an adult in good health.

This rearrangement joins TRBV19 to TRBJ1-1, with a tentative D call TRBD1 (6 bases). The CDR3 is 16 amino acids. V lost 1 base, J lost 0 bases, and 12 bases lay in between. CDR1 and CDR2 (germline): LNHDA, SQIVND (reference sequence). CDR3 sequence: CASSIGGPPLNTEAFF. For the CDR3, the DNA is TGTGCCAGTAGTATAGGGGGGCCGCCTCTGAACACTGAAGCTTTCTTT.

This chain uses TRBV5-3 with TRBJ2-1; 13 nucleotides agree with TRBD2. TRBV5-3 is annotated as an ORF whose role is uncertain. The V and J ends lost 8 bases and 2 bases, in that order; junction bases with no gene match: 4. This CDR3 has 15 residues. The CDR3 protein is CASYGLAGAYNEQFF. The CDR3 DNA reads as TGTGCCAGCTATGGACTAGCGGGGGCCTACAATGAGCAGTTCTTC.

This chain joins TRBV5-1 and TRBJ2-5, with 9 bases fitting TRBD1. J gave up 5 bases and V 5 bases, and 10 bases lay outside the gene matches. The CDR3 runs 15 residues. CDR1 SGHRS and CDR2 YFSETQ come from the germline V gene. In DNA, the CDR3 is TGCGCCAGCAGTCGTGGGACAGGGCAGGGGGAGACCCAGTACTTC. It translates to CASSRGTGQGETQYF.

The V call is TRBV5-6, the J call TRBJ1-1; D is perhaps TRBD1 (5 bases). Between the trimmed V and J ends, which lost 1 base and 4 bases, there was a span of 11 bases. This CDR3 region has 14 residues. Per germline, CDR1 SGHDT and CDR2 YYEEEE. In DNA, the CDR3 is TGTGCCAGCAGCTTGAGGGGAATGGGCACTGAAGCTTTCTTT. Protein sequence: CASSLRGMGTEAFF.

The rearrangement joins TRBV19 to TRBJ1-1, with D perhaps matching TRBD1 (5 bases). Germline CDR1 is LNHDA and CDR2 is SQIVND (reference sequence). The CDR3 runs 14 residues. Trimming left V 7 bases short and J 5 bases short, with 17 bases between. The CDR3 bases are TGTGCCAGTAACCGATACAGGTGGGGGACTGAAGCTTTCTTT. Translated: CASNRYRWGTEAFF.

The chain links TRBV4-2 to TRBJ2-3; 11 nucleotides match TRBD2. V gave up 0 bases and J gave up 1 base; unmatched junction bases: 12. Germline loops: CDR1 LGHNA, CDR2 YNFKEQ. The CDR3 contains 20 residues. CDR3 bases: TGTGCCAGCAGCCAAGATGTCTTTCTAGCGGGGGGTGGTGGCACAGATACGCAGTATTTT. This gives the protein CASSQDVFLAGGGGTDTQYF.

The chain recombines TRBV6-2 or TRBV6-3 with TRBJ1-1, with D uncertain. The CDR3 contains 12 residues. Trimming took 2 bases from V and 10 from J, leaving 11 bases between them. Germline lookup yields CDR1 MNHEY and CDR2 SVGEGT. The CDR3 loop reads CASSYEPPGAFF. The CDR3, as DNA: TGTGCCAGCAGTTACGAGCCCCCCGGAGCTTTCTTT.

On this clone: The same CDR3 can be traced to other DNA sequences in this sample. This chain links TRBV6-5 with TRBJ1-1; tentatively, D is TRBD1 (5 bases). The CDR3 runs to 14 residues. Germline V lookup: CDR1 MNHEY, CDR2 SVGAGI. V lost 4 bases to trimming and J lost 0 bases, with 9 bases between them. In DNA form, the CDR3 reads TGTGCCAGCAGTTCCCCAGGGTTGAACACTGAAGCTTTCTTT. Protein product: CASSSPGLNTEAFF.

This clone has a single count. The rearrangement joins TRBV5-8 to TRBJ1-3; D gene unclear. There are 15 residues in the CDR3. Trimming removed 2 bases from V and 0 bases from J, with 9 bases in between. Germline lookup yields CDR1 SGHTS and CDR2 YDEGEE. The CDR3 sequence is CASSFGGFSGNTIYF. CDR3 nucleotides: TGTGCCAGCAGCTTCGGCGGCTTCTCTGGAAACACCATATATTTT. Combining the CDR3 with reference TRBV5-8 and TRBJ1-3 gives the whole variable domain EAGVTQSPTHLIKTRGQQATLRCSPISGHTSVYWYQQALGLGLQFLLWYDEGEERNRGNFPPRFSGRQFPNYSSELNVNALELEDSALYLCASSFGGFSGNTIYFGEGSWLTVV.

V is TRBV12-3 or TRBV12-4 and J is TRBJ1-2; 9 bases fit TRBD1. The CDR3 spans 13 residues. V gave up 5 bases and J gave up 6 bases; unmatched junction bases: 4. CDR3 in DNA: TGTGCCAGCAGTAGACAGGGGGTAAATGGCTACACCTTC. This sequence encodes CASSRQGVNGYTF.

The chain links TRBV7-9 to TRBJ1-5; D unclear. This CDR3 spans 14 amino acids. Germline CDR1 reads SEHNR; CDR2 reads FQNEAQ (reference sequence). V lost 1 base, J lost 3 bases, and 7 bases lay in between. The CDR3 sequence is CASSLGGFNQPQHF. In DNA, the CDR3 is TGTGCCAGCAGCTTAGGAGGGTTCAATCAGCCCCAGCATTTT.

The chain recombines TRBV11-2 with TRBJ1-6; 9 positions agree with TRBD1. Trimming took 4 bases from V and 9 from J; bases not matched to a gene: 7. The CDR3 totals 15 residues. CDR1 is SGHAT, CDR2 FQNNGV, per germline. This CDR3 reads CASSSSTGGVSPLHF. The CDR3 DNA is TGTGCCAGCAGCTCTTCGACAGGGGGAGTTTCACCCCTCCACTTT. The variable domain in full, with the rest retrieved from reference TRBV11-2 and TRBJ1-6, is EAGVAQSPRYKIIEKRQSVAFWCNPISGHATLYWYQQILGQGPKLLIQFQNNGVVDDSQLPKDRFSAERLKGVDSTLKIQPAKLEDSAVYLCASSSSTGGVSPLHFGNGTRLTVT.

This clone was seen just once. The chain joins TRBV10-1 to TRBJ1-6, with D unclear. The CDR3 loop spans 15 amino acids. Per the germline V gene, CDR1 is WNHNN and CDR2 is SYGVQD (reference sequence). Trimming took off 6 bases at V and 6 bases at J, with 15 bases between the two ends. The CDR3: CASSRDPKGNSPLHF. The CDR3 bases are TGCGCCAGCAGCCGAGACCCCAAGGGTAATTCACCCCTCCACTTT.

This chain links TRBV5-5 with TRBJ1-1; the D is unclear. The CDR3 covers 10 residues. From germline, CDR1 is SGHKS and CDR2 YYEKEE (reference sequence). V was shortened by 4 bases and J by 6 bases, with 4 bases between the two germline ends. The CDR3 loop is CASSGAEAFF. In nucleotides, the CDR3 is TGTGCCAGCAGCGGGGCTGAAGCTTTCTTT.

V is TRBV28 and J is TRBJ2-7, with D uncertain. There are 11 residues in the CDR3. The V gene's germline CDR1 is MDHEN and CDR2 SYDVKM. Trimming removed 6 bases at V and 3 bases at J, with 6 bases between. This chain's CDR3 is CASSIYYEQYF. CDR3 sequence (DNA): TGTGCCAGCAGCATATACTACGAGCAGTACTTC.